The T cell receptor (beta chain) described here comes from a study of blood T cell repertoires in COVID-19. About the research overall: The cDNA or gDNA used as material had been derived from T cells, B-cell-depleted T cells, or PBMCs.

Authors' analysis steps: Amplification of reference gene primers provided the estimated nucleated cell counts. Assay used: immunoSEQ multiplex PCR; TCRdb lists only in-frame clones, some missing. The V and J calls and clone size are taken from that table; D and trimming were inferred from the DNA. Of more than 70,000 clones listed, approximately 88% are singletons. This TCR derives from a man aged 50-60 years with active COVID-19. The sequenced sample was peripheral blood.

The CDR3 here is CASSYFQNRATEAFF. CDR3 coding DNA: TGCGCCAGCAGCTACTTCCAAAATCGAGCCACTGAAGCTTTCTTT. The chain links TRBV5-1 to TRBJ1-1, with D unresolved. The ends were cut back, 3 bases at V and 4 bases at J, with 16 bases in the middle. Germline V CDR1 and CDR2: SGHRS, YFSETQ. This CDR3 spans 15 amino acids. Full variable domain (outside the CDR3, taken from reference TRBV5-1 and TRBJ1-1): KAGVTQTPRYLIKTRGQQVTLSCSPISGHRSVSWYQQTPGQGLQFLFEYFSETQRNKGNFPGRFSGRQFSNSRSEMNVSTLELGDSALYLCASSYFQNRATEAFFGQGTRLTVV.